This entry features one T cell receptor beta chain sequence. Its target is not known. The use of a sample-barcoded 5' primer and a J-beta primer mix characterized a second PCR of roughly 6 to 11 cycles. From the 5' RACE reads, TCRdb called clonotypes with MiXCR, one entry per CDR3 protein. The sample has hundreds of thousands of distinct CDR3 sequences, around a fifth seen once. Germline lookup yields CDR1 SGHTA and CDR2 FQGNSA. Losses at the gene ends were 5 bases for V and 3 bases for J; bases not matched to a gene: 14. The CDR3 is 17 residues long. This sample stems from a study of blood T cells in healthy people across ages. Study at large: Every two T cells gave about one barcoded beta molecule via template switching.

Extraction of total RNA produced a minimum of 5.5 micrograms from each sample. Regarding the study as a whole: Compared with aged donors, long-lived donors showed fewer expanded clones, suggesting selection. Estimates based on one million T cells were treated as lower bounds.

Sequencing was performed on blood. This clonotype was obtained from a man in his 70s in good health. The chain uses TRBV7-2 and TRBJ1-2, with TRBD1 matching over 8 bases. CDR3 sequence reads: CASSPSLDRGGHYGYTF. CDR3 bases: TGTGCCAGCAGCCCCTCCCTCGACAGGGGAGGCCACTATGGCTACACCTTC. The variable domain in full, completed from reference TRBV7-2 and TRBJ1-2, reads GAGVSQSPSNKVTEKGKDVELRCDPISGHTALYWYRQSLGQGLEFLIYFQGNSAPDKSGLPSDRFSAERTGGSVSTLTIQRTQQEDSAVYLCASSPSLDRGGHYGYTFGSGTRLTVV.